This T cell receptor beta chain came from a study of cytomegalovirus exposure and HLA in healthy donors. Germline CDR1 SGHVS, CDR2 FQNEAQ. J lost 4 bases, V lost 5 bases, and 3 bases had no gene match. The CDR3 spans 14 residues. Overall study findings and caveats: One cluster of highly shared sequence variants probably arose as a sequencing artifact.

With respect to this clone: Its antigen remains unidentified.

PCR involved 60 Vbeta and 13 Jbeta primers. Assay: immunoSEQ multiplex PCR; the TCRdb copy retains only in-frame clones and omits some. The table lists some 160,000 clones, over 70% of them singletons. The sample comprised PBMCs. The chain employs TRBV7-8 and TRBJ2-1; 9 positions match TRBD1. This TCR was sampled from a woman in her thirties or forties in good health and CMV-seropositive. CDR3 protein: CASSPTGGYNEQFF. CDR3 nucleotides: TGTGCCAGCAGCCCGACAGGGGGTTACAATGAGCAGTTCTTC.